These T cell receptor beta chains were read from a single sample in a study of shared T cell receptors in the human thymus. The protocol was immunoSEQ multiplex PCR, while the TCRdb copy is restricted to in-frame clones and leaves out a portion. The table has approximately 760,000 clones, over 75% seen once. These sequences were also reported in another study, on human thymus T cells.

Input material: thymocytes. Receptors originate from a girl under three years old with a congenital heart defect. The conserved cysteine and the conserved F or W are not part of the CDR3 here. The D gene is left open where the match is weak.

TRBD2 TRBJ2-1 TRBV27 ASSPGTSGGHNEQF
TRBD1 TRBJ1-2 TRBV19 ASSSRQGRVYGYT
- TRBJ2-7 TRBV5-8 ASSFVARLPSYEQY
- TRBJ2-2 TRBV7-2 ASSLALQRTGELF
- TRBJ1-2 TRBV4-1 ASSQDGYRDTDGYT
- TRBJ1-1 TRBV6-1 ASSEDGRGTEAF
TRBD1 TRBJ2-7 TRBV6-1 ASFRTGDYEQY
- TRBJ2-2 TRBV9 ASSLWLARTGELF
TRBD2 TRBJ2-5 TRBV6-1 ASSKGTSGGEETQY
- TRBJ1-1 TRBV27 ASSLSVTETEAF
TRBD1 TRBJ1-1 TRBV27 ASSWIPGGPAAEAF
- TRBJ2-7 TRBV5-1 ASSSLRDKGLQSYEQY
- TRBJ2-5 TRBV13 ASSFPRTGEETQY
- TRBJ1-1 TRBV5-6 ASSLADFRVITEAF
- TRBJ1-2 TRBV10-3 AISDGAQGGYT
TRBD1 TRBJ2-7 TRBV9 ASSARDGQGVPYEQY
- TRBJ2-1 TRBV6-5 ASSYTPVPQYNEQF
TRBD2 TRBJ2-1 TRBV25-1 ASSISHPSGSYNEQF
TRBD1 TRBJ1-1 TRBV11-2 ASSLGPRTGTRTEAF
- TRBJ2-3 TRBV7-6 ASSLLRTSSTDTQY
TRBD2 TRBJ2-7 TRBV7-2 ASSLYERGSSYEQY
TRBD1 TRBJ2-7 TRBV19 ASSIRDRGTEQY
TRBD1 TRBJ2-5 TRBV7-9 ASSRWDSSPQY
- TRBJ1-5 TRBV18 ASSPSPGDSNQPQH
- TRBJ2-2 TRBV12-5 ASGLSLGCRLKTGELF
TRBD2 TRBJ2-3 TRBV28 ASSFWTSGGTSTDTQY
- TRBJ1-1 TRBV6-5 ASSYHRTDITEAF
- TRBJ2-7 TRBV18 ASSPLTGEQY
- TRBJ2-2 TRBV4-3 ASSQDWRHPKVYTGELF
TRBD1 TRBJ1-1 TRBV6-5 ASSYNRDRSTEAF
TRBD2 TRBJ2-3 TRBV6-5 ASRASGENTDTQY
- TRBJ1-4 TRBV6-5 ASRPTGTYNEKLF
TRBD2 TRBJ2-1 TRBV11-2 ASTPGRGTEQF
- TRBJ1-5 TRBV2 ASSTGQFNQPQH
- TRBJ1-6 TRBV28 ASSKDSRRHSPLH
TRBD1 TRBJ1-2 TRBV7-2 ASSLSGQGAAYGYT
- TRBJ1-3 TRBV6-5 ASSYGRGWGDTIY
- TRBJ1-2 TRBV6-1 ASSGLSGYT
- TRBJ2-5 TRBV7-3 ASSSTGLQETQY
- TRBJ2-7 TRBV5-5 ASSFFSHRSPYEQY
- TRBJ1-6 TRBV18 ASSPPGSSYNSPLH
TRBD1 TRBJ1-4 TRBV27 ASSRTGFRGKLF
TRBD2 TRBJ2-3 TRBV4-1 ASSQKGTSGGLGTQY
TRBD1 TRBJ1-1 TRBV27 ASRTGGVVPEAF
- TRBJ1-2 TRBV19 ASSSRNHYGYT
TRBD1 TRBJ2-1 TRBV12-5 ASGVGQESEQF
TRBD1 TRBJ1-1 TRBV5-5 ASASTGGTEAF
- TRBJ1-2 TRBV5-6 ASSSPTGAYGYT